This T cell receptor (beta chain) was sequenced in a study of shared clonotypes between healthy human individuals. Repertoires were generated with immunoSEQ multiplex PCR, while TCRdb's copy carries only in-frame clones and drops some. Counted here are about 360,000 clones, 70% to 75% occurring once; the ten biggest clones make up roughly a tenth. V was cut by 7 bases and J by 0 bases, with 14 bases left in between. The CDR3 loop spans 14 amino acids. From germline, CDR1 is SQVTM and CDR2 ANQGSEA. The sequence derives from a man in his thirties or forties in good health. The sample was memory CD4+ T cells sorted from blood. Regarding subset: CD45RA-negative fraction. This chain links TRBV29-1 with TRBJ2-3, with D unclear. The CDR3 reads CSGVRAISTDTQYF. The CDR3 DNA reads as TGCAGCGGCGTACGGGCCATAAGCACAGATACGCAGTATTTT.